Presented here are 26 T cell receptor beta chains from one specimen sequenced in a study of graft-versus-host responses after intestinal transplantation. Irradiated stimulators labeled with violet dye, 200,000 in number, were plated with 200,000 CFSE-labeled responders. Profiling relied on immunoSEQ multiplex PCR, and the TCRdb table lists in-frame clones only, not all of them. The repertoire includes about 14,000 clones, around 35% of them detected once, and roughly 2% sits in the top ten. The sample in question was alloreactive CD8+ T cells from a mixed lymphocyte reaction culture, obtained before intestinal transplant. Noted subset: CFSE-low proliferating T cells sorted from roughly six-day pre-transplant mixed lymphocyte reaction (GvH or HvG direction). Source of these receptors: a human patient who received an intestinal transplant.

By share of the sample, this clone is medium-sized. V is TRBV4-3 and J is TRBJ1-6, with TRBD1 matching over 8 bases. V lost 1 base and J lost 6; bases outside the gene matches: 2. Germline V gives CDR1 LGHNA, CDR2 YSLEER. The CDR3 length is 15 residues. Written as DNA, the CDR3 is TGCGCCAGCAGCCAAGGGACAGGGCTTAATTCACCCCTCCACTTT. This codes for CASSQGTGLNSPLHF.

The V call is TRBV19, the J call TRBJ2-7; TRBD1 aligns across 10 bases. After removal of 6 bases from V and 6 bases from J, the junction contained 8 bases not matched to a gene. Per the germline V gene, CDR1 is LNHDA and CDR2 is SQIVND (reference sequence). The length of the CDR3 is 14 residues. The CDR3 DNA reads as TGTGCCAGTAGCAGTCCGGGACAGGGGAGCGAGCAGTACTTC. It codes for CASSSPGQGSEQYF.

In this sample, this clone turned up a few times. The chain has TRBV6-5 and TRBJ1-6, with 10 positions matching TRBD1. After removal of 5 bases from V and 8 bases from J, the junction contained 6 bases not matched to a gene. The CDR3 consists of 15 residues. The germline gives CDR1 MNHEY, CDR2 SVGAGI. The CDR3 region is CASSPGTGVDSPLHF. The DNA for the CDR3 is TGTGCCAGCAGTCCTGGGACAGGGGTAGATTCACCCCTCCACTTT.

In its sample, this clone was seen a few times. The chain has TRBV12-5 and TRBJ2-7; the D gene is possibly TRBD1 (5 bases). This CDR3 spans 14 amino acids. In germline, CDR1 is LGHNT, CDR2 FRNRAP. Trimming pared 3 bases from V and 5 bases from J, leaving 14 bases between. CDR3 amino acids: CASGFADSPHEQYF. CDR3 bases: TGTGCTAGTGGTTTTGCCGACAGCCCCCACGAGCAGTACTTC.

The chain employs TRBV7-9 and TRBJ2-2, with D possibly matching TRBD2 (6 bases). The V gene lost 8 bases and the J gene lost 5 bases, with 9 bases spanning the gap. Germline V gene lookup returns CDR1 SEHNR and CDR2 FQNEAQ (reference sequence). The CDR3 runs to 12 residues. The CDR3 DNA reads TGTGCCAGCCCGGAGGGAACCGGGGAGCTGTTTTTT. It codes for CASPEGTGELFF.

This clone was counted between two and nine times. The chain recombines TRBV4-1 with TRBJ2-1, with TRBD1 matching over 10 bases. V was clipped by 4 bases and J by 6 bases; unmatched bases: 6. Germline V gene sequence: CDR1 MGHRA, CDR2 YSYEKL. The CDR3 extends over 15 amino acids. The CDR3 coding sequence is TGCGCCAGCAGCCGTGGGACAGGGGCGATCAATGAGCAGTTCTTC. Encoded protein: CASSRGTGAINEQFF.

In this sample, this clone turned up once. This sequence joins TRBV6-1 and TRBJ2-7, with 7 nucleotides matching TRBD2. Germline CDR1 and CDR2: MNHNS and SASEGT. V dropped 8 bases and J dropped 2; count of bases not matched to a gene: 6. The CDR3 is made up of 13 amino acids. CDR3 amino acids: CASYTSGAYEQYF. DNA of the CDR3: TGTGCCAGCTATACAAGCGGGGCCTACGAGCAGTACTTC.

The chain links TRBV19 to TRBJ1-2, with 8 bases fitting TRBD1. There are 15 residues in the CDR3. Germline lookup yields CDR1 LNHDA and CDR2 SQIVND (reference sequence). The V segment lost 9 bases and the J segment 3 bases; nucleotides outside the gene matches: 12. Written as DNA, the CDR3 is TGTGCCAGCCTCGGACAGGACAGGGATGACTATGGCTACACCTTC. As protein: CASLGQDRDDYGYTF. Complete variable domain (other parts from reference TRBV19 and TRBJ1-2): DGGITQSPKYLFRKEGQNVTLSCEQNLNHDAMYWYRQDPGQGLRLIYYSQIVNDFQKGDIAEGYSVSREKKESFPLTVTSAQKNPTAFYLCASLGQDRDDYGYTFGSGTRLTVV.

This chain links TRBV4-3 with TRBJ2-3; D might be TRBD1 (7 bases). Germline CDR1 is LGHNA and CDR2 is YSLEER. The CDR3 is made up of 16 amino acids. The V end lost 6 bases, the J end lost 5 bases, and 21 bases lay between the germline ends. CDR3 sequence (DNA): TGCGCCAGCAGTCAGGGGGAGGTTCAATCGGGAGATACGCAGTATTTT. Residues: CASSQGEVQSGDTQYF.

This chain joins TRBV5-1 and TRBJ2-1, with D tentatively TRBD1 (7 bases). The CDR3 sequence is 16 residues long. Germline V gene data show CDR1 as SGHRS and CDR2 as YFSETQ. The germline V and J ends were trimmed by 4 bases and 3 bases, with 17 bases remaining between them. The CDR3 DNA reads TGCGCCAGCAGCCTCCCGACAGGGACTGACTACAATGAGCAGTTCTTC. Translated: CASSLPTGTDYNEQFF.

This chain links TRBV2 with TRBJ1-2, with TRBD1 matching 7 bases. Germline lookup yields CDR1 SNHLY and CDR2 FYNNEI. The CDR3 covers 14 residues. V was pared by 6 bases and J by 5 bases, with 9 bases of the junction left unmatched. The CDR3 sequence is CASRRQGSSYGYTF. For the CDR3, the DNA is TGTGCCAGCAGGAGACAGGGATCCTCTTATGGCTACACCTTC.

The CDR3 DNA reads as TGCGCCAGCAGCCAAGTTGGGGGGAAGGGCTACGAGCAGTACTTC. It specifies CASSQVGGKGYEQYF. V gene TRBV4-1 combines with J gene TRBJ2-7, with D perhaps TRBD2 (6 bases). CDR1 is MGHRA and CDR2 is YSYEKL in the germline V gene. V was trimmed by 1 base and J by 3 bases, leaving 13 bases between them. The CDR3 sequence is 15 residues long.

J is TRBJ2-7 and V is TRBV29-1, with 7 nucleotides matching TRBD1. Trimming took 8 bases from V and 2 from J; bases not matched to a gene: 6. CDR1 is SQVTM, CDR2 ANQGSEA, per germline. The CDR3 is 12 amino acids. DNA for the CDR3: TGCAGCCCAGGACAGGCCCCCTACGAGCAGTACTTC. Its translation: CSPGQAPYEQYF.

The rearrangement joins TRBV4-1 to TRBJ2-2; D call uncertain. Looked up from germline, CDR1 is MGHRA and CDR2 is YSYEKL. V gave up 6 bases and J gave up 6 bases, with 14 bases separating them. CDR3 size: 14 residues. For the CDR3, the DNA is TGCGCCAGCAGAAGTATAATTCTACCCGGGGAGCTGTTTTTT. It specifies CASRSIILPGELFF.

The gene calls are TRBV10-3 and TRBJ2-5; 7 nucleotides agree with TRBD1. With V trimmed by 5 bases and J by 5 bases, 5 bases remained unmatched. Germline-derived CDR1 and CDR2 are ENHRY and SYGVKD. There are 13 residues in the CDR3. The CDR3 protein is CAISPPGQETQYF. The CDR3 DNA reads TGTGCCATCAGTCCACCGGGACAGGAGACCCAGTACTTC.

The chain is built from TRBV4-3 and TRBJ2-6; 12 nucleotides align to TRBD1. The CDR3 sequence is 17 residues long. The trim removed 3 bases at V and 2 bases at J, leaving 2 bases unmatched. Germline CDR1 reads LGHNA; CDR2 reads YSLEER. The CDR3 DNA follows: TGCGCCAGCAGCCAGGGGACAGGGGGCGCTGGGGCCAACGTCCTGACTTTC. It yields the protein CASSQGTGGAGANVLTF.

This clone showed up just a few times. The rearrangement uses TRBV29-1 and TRBJ2-7, with D tentatively TRBD1 (5 bases). CDR3 length equals 12 residues. The germline gives CDR1 SQVTM, CDR2 ANQGSEA. Trimming removed 3 bases from V and 2 bases from J, with 8 bases in between. CDR3 DNA sequence: TGCAGCGTTGATCAGGGAACCTACGAGCAGTACTTC. Its protein product is CSVDQGTYEQYF.

This clone was counted between two and nine times. V and J are TRBV27 and TRBJ2-3; perhaps TRBD1 as D (7 bases). The V gene's germline CDR1 is MNHEY and CDR2 SMNVEV (reference sequence). The CDR3 spans 16 residues. The ends were cut back, 3 bases at V and 1 base at J, with 14 bases in the middle. For the CDR3, the DNA is TGTGCCAGCAGTTTTCAGGGGGGTTTGGGCACAGATACGCAGTATTTT. This gives the protein CASSFQGGLGTDTQYF.

V usage is TRBV11-2 and J usage is TRBJ1-2; TRBD1 agrees at 7 bases. V lost 5 bases and J lost 3; bases outside the gene matches: 15. The CDR3 spans 17 residues. Germline V CDR1 and CDR2: SGHAT, FQNNGV. CDR3 in DNA: TGTGCCAGCAGCCCCCCTGGGGGGACAGCCTGGGACTATGGCTACACCTTC. Its translation: CASSPPGGTAWDYGYTF.

The CDR3 coding sequence is TGTGCCAGCAGCTTAGGAGGCGTCGACAGGGGAGGCTACACCTTC. Encoded protein: CASSLGGVDRGGYTF. The gene calls are TRBV7-9 and TRBJ1-2; 8 nucleotides line up with TRBD1. V lost 1 base to trimming and J lost 8 bases; unmatched junction nucleotides: 9. The CDR3 consists of 15 residues. From germline, CDR1 is SEHNR and CDR2 FQNEAQ (reference sequence).

The V and J genes are TRBV4-3 and TRBJ2-2; 7 bases line up with TRBD1. V trimming: 0 bases; J trimming: 1 base; junction bases outside the gene matches: 8. The CDR3 spans 18 residues. Germline V gives CDR1 LGHNA, CDR2 YSLEER. This CDR3 is CASSQEGSGQLNTGELFF. The CDR3 DNA follows: TGCGCCAGCAGCCAAGAGGGATCGGGACAGCTGAACACCGGGGAGCTGTTTTTT.

This rearrangement joins TRBV9 to TRBJ2-3; weak D call: TRBD1 (5 bases). Germline CDR1 SGDLS, CDR2 YYNGEE. The CDR3 loop spans 15 amino acids. The V end was cut by 3 bases, the J end by 2 bases, with 13 bases between. Here the CDR3 reads CASSARQTFTDTQYF. In nucleotides, the CDR3 is TGTGCCAGCAGCGCTAGACAGACCTTCACAGATACGCAGTATTTT. The variable domain in full, with the rest retrieved from reference TRBV9 and TRBJ2-3, is DSGVTQTPKHLITATGQRVTLRCSPRSGDLSVYWYQQSLDQGLQFLIQYYNGEERAKGNILERFSAQQFPDLHSELNLSSLELGDSALYFCASSARQTFTDTQYFGPGTRLTVL.

This clone was picked up a small number of times. This sample includes further DNA sequences coding for the same CDR3. The V call is TRBV27, the J call TRBJ2-7; TRBD2 might be the D (5 bases). The length of the CDR3 is 13 residues. V was trimmed by 3 bases and J by 3 bases, leaving 9 bases between them. The germline gives CDR1 MNHEY, CDR2 SMNVEV (reference sequence). The CDR3 loop is CASSLGGGYEQYF. The CDR3, as DNA: TGTGCCAGCAGTTTGGGTGGAGGCTACGAGCAGTACTTC.

The chain couples TRBV10-2 to TRBJ2-1, with 15 bases matching TRBD2. The V gene's germline CDR1 is WSHSY and CDR2 SAAADI. The length of the CDR3 is 14 residues. V was pared by 8 bases and J by 8 bases, with 4 bases of the junction left unmatched. The CDR3 region has the DNA TGCGCCAGCGGACTAGCGGGGGGGCAGGATGAGCAGTTCTTC. It translates to CASGLAGGQDEQFF.

The rearrangement links TRBV7-8 to TRBJ2-1; D is unresolved. There are 14 residues in the CDR3. Germline V gene lookup returns CDR1 SGHVS and CDR2 FQNEAQ. V was cut by 1 base and J by 6 bases, with 10 bases left in between. CDR3 residues: CASSLVEQFNEQFF. CDR3 DNA: TGTGCCAGCAGCTTAGTGGAACAGTTCAATGAGCAGTTCTTC.

This sequence joins TRBV7-9 and TRBJ2-3; 10 nucleotides align to TRBD2. CDR3 length equals 13 residues. The germline V gene has CDR1 SEHNR and CDR2 FQNEAQ (reference sequence). V dropped 11 bases and J dropped 7; count of bases not matched to a gene: 9. CDR3 amino acids: CAQGLAGEYTQYF. The CDR3 DNA sequence: TGTGCCCAGGGGCTAGCGGGGGAGTATACGCAGTATTTT. Full variable domain (missing parts from reference TRBV7-9 and TRBJ2-3): DTGVSQNPRHKITKRGQNVTFRCDPISEHNRLYWYRQTLGQGPEFLTYFQNEAQLEKSRLLSDRFSAERPKGSFSTLEIQRTEQGDSAMYLCAQGLAGEYTQYFGPGTRLTVL.